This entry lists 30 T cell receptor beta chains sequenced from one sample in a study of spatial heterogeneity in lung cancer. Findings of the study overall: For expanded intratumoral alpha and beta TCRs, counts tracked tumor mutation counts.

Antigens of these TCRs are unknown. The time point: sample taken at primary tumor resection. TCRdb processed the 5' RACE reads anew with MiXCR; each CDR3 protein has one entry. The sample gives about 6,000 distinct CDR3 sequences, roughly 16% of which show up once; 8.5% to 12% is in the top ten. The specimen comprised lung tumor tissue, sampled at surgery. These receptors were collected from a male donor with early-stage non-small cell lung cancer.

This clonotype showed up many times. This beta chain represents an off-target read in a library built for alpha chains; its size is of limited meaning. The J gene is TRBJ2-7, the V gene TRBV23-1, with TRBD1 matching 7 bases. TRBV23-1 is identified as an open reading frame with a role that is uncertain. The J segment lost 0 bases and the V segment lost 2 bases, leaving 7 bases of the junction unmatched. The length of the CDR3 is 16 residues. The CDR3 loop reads CASSQVTGSSSYEQYF. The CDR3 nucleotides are TGCGCCAGCAGTCAAGTGACAGGGTCAAGCTCCTACGAGCAGTACTTC.

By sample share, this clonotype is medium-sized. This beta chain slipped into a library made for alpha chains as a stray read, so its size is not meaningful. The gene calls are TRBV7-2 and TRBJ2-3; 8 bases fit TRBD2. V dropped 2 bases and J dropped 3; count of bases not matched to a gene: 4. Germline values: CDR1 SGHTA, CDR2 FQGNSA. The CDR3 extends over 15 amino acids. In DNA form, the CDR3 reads TGTGCCAGCAGCTTAAATGGCGGGGGGACAGATACGCAGTATTTT. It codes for CASSLNGGGTDTQYF.

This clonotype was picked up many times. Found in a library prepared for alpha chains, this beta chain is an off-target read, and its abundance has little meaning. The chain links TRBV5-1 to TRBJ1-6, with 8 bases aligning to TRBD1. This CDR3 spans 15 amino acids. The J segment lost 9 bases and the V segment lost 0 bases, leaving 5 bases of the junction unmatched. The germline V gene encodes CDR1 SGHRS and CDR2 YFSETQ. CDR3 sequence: CASSLGVTGVSPLHF. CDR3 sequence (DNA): TGCGCCAGCAGCTTGGGGGTGACAGGGGTTTCACCCCTCCACTTT. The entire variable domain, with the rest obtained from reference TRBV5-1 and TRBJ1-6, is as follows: KAGVTQTPRYLIKTRGQQVTLSCSPISGHRSVSWYQQTPGQGLQFLFEYFSETQRNKGNFPGRFSGRQFSNSRSEMNVSTLELGDSALYLCASSLGVTGVSPLHFGNGTRLTVT.

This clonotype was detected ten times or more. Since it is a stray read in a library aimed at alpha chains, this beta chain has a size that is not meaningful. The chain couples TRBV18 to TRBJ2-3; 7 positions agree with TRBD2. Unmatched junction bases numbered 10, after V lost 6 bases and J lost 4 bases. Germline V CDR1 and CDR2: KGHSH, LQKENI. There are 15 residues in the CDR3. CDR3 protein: CASSQLSGGADTQYF. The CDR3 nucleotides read TGTGCCAGCTCTCAACTCTCGGGGGGTGCAGATACGCAGTATTTT.

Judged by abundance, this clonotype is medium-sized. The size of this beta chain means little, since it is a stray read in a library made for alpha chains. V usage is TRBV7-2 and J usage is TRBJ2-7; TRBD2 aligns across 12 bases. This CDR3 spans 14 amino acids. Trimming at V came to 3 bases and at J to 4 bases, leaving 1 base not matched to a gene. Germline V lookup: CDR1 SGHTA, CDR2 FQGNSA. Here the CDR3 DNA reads TGTGCCAGCAGCTTTACTAGCGGGGGGTACGAGCAGTACTTC. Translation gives CASSFTSGGYEQYF.

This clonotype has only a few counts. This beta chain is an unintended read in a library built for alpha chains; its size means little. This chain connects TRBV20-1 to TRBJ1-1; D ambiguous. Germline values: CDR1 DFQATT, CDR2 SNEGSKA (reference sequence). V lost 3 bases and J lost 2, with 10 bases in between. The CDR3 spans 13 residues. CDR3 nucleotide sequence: TGCAGTGCTAGTAGGGTTTTAAACACTGAAGCTTTCTTT. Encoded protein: CSASRVLNTEAFF.

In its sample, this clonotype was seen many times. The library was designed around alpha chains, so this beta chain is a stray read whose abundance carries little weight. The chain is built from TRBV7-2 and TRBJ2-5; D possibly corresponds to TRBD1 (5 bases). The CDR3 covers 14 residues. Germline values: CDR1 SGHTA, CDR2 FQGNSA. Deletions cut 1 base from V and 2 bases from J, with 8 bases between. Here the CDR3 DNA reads TGTGCCAGCAGCTTAGTTAGGGGACAAGAGACCCAGTACTTC. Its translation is CASSLVRGQETQYF.

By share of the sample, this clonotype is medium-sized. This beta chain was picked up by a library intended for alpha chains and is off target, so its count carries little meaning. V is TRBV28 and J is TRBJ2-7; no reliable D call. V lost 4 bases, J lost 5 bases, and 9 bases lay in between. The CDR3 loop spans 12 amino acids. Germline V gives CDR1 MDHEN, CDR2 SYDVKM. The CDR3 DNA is TGTGCCAGCAGTTCCGACGGAAACGAGCAGTACTTC. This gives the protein CASSSDGNEQYF.

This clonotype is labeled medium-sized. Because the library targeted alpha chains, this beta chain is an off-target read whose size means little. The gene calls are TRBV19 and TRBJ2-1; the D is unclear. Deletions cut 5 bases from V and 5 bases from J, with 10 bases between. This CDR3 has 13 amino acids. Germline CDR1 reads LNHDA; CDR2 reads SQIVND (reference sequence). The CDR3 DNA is TGTGCCAGTAGTTTCGGTTTTAACAATGAGCAGTTCTTC. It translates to CASSFGFNNEQFF.

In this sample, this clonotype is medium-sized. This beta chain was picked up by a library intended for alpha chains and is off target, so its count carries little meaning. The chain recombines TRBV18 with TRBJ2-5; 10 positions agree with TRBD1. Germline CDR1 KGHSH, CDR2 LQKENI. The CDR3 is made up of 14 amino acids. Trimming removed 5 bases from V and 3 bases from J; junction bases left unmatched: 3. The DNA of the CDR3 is TGTGCCAGCTCAGTGACAGGGGGCGAAGAGACCCAGTACTTC. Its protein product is CASSVTGGEETQYF.

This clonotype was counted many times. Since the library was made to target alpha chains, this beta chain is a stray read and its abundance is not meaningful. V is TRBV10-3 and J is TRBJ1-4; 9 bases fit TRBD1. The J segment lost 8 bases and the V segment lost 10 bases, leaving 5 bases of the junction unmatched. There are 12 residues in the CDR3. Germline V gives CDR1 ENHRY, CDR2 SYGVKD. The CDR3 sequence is CATRDRDEKLFF. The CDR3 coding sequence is TGTGCCACCCGGGACAGGGACGAAAAACTGTTTTTT.

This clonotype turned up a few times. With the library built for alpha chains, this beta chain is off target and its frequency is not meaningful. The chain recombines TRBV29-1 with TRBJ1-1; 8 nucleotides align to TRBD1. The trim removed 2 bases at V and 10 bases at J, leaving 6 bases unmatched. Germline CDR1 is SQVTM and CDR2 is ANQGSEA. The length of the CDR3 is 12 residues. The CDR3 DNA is TGCAGCGTTGAATCGTCGACAGGGGTAGCTTTCTTT. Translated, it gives CSVESSTGVAFF.

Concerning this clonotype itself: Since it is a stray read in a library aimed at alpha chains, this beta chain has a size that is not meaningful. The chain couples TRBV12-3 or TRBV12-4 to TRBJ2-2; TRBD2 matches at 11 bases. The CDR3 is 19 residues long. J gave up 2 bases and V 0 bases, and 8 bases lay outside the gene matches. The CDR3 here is CASSLALAGGLHNTGELFF. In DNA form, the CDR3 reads TGTGCCAGCAGTTTAGCCCTAGCGGGGGGCCTTCATAACACCGGGGAGCTGTTTTTT.

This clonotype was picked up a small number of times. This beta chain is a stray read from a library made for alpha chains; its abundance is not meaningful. The CDR3 region has the DNA TGCGCCAGCAGCTTGGAACGTCTTTCCGAGCAGTACTTC. Encoded protein: CASSLERLSEQYF. The chain is built from TRBV5-1 and TRBJ2-7; D is unresolved. This CDR3 comprises 13 residues. CDR1 and CDR2 from the germline V gene are SGHRS and YFSETQ. V lost 0 bases to trimming and J lost 6 bases, with 10 bases between them.

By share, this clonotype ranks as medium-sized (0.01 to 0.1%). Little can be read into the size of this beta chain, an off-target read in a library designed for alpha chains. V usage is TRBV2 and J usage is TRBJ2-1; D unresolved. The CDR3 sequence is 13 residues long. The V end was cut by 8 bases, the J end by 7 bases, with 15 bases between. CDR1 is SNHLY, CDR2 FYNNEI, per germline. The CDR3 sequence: CASLQWGSNEQFF. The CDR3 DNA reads TGTGCCAGCCTACAATGGGGTAGTAATGAGCAGTTCTTC.

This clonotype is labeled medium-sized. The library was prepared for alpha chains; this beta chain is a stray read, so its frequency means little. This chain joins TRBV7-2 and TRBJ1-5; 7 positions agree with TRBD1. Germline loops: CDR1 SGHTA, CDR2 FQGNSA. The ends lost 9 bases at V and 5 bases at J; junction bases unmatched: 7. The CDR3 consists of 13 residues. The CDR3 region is CASSVTGDQPQHF. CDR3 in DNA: TGTGCCAGTAGCGTAACAGGGGATCAGCCCCAGCATTTT.

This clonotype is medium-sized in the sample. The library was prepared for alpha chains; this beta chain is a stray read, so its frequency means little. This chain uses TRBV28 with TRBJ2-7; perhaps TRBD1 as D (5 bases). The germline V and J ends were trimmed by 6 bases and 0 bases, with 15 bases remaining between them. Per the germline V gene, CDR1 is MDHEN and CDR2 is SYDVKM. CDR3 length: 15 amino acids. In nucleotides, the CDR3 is TGTGCCAGCAGCCTATGGGGCACTATCTCCTACGAGCAGTACTTC. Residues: CASSLWGTISYEQYF.

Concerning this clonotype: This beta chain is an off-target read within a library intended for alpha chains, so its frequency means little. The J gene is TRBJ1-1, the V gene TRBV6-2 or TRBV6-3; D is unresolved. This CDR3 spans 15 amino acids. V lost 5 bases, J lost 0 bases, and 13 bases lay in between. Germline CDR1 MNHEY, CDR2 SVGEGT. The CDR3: CASSPHPSLNTEAFF. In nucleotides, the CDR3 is TGTGCCAGCAGTCCTCATCCCTCCCTGAACACTGAAGCTTTCTTT.

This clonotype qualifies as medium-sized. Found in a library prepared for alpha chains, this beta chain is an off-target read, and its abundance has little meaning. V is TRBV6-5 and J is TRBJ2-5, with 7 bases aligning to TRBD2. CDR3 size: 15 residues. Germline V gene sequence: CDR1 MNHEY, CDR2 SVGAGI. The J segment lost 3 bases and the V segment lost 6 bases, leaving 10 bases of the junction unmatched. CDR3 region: CASRTPGAGEETQYF. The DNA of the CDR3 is TGTGCCAGCAGAACACCGGGTGCGGGGGAAGAGACCCAGTACTTC.

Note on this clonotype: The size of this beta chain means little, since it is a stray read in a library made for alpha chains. The CDR3 is CASSYDTGSAEQFF. Here the CDR3 DNA reads TGTGCCAGCAGTTACGACACGGGGAGTGCTGAGCAGTTCTTC. The chain combines TRBV5-6 with TRBJ2-1; perhaps TRBD2 as D (5 bases). With 5 bases removed from V and 9 bases from J, the gap between germline ends came to 18 bases. This CDR3 spans 14 amino acids. Germline CDR1 SGHDT, CDR2 YYEEEE.

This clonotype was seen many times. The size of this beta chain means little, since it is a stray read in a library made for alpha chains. CDR3 sequence (DNA): TGTGCCAGCAGCTCTAATACAGGGGACGAGCAGTACTTC. Translated: CASSSNTGDEQYF. The V gene is TRBV7-9, the J gene TRBJ2-7, with 7 bases identical to TRBD1. The CDR3 contains 13 residues. CDR1 is SEHNR and CDR2 is FQNEAQ in the germline V gene (reference sequence). V shed 4 bases, J shed 5 bases, and the junction held 5 bases outside the gene matches.

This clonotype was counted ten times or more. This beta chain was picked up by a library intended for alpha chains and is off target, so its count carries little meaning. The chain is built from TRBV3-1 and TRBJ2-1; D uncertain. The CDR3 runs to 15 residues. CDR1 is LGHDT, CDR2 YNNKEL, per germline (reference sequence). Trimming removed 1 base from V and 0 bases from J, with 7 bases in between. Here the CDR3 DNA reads TGTGCCAGCAGCCAAGGGGCTAGCTCCTACAATGAGCAGTTCTTC. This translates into CASSQGASSYNEQFF.

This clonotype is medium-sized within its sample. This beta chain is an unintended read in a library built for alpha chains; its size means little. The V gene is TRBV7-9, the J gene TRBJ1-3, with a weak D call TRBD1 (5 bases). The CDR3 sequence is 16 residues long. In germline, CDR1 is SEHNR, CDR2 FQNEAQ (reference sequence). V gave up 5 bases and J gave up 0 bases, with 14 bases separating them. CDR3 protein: CASSGPSTDSGNTIYF. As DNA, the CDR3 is TGTGCCAGCAGCGGACCCTCGACAGACTCTGGAAACACCATATATTTT.

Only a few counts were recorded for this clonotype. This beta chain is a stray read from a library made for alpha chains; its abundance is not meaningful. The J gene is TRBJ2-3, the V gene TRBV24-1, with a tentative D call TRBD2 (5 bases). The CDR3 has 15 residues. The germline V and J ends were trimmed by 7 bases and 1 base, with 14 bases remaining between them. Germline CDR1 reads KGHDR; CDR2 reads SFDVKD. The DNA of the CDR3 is TGTGCCACCAGGGACTCCCGGTTTCGCACAGATACGCAGTATTTT. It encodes CATRDSRFRTDTQYF.

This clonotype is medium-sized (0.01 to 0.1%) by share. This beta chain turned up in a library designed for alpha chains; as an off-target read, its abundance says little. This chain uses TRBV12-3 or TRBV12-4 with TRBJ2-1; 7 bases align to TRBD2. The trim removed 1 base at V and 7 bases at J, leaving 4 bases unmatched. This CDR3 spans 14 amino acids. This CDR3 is CASSLGGRVNEQFF. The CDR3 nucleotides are TGTGCCAGCAGTTTAGGAGGGAGGGTGAATGAGCAGTTCTTC.

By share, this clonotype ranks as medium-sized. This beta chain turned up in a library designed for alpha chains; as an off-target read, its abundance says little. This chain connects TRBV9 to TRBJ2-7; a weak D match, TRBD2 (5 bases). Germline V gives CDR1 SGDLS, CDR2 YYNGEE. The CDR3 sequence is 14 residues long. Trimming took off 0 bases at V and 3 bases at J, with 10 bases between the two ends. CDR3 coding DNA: TGTGCCAGCAGCGTAGCGGTCGGGGACTACGAGCAGTACTTC. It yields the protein CASSVAVGDYEQYF.

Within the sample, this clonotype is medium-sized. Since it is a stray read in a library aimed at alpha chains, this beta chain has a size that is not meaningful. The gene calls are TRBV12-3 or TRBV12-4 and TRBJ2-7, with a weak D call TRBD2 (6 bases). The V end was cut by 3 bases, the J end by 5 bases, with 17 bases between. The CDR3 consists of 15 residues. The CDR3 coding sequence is TGTGCCAGCAGTTTGAACCAGGGAGGCATCGACGAGCAGTACTTC. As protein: CASSLNQGGIDEQYF.

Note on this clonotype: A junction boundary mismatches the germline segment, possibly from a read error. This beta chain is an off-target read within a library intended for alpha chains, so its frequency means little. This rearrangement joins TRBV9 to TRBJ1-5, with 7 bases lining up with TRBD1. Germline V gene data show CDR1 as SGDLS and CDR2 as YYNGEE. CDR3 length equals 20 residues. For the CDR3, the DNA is TGTGCCAGCAACGTAGCTTCCAAGGGGGCGAATCTCGGTAGCAATCGGCCCCAGCATTTT. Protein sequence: CASNVASKGANLGSNRPQHF. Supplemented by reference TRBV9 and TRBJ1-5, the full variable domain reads DSGVTQTPKHLITATGQRVTLRCSPRSGDLSVYWYQQSLDQGLQFLIQYYNGEERAKGNILERFSAQQFPDLHSELNLSSLELGDSALYFCASNVASKGANLGSNRPQHFGDGTRLSIL.

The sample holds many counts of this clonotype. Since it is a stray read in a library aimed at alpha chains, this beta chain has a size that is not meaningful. CDR3 in amino acids: CSARDGAGDGYTF. CDR3 DNA sequence: TGCAGTGCTAGAGACGGAGCAGGGGATGGCTACACCTTC. This rearrangement joins TRBV20-1 to TRBJ1-2; a weak D match, TRBD1 (6 bases). CDR1 is DFQATT, CDR2 SNEGSKA, per germline (reference sequence). This CDR3 is built from 13 residues. Trimming took 0 bases from V and 6 from J, leaving 11 bases between them.

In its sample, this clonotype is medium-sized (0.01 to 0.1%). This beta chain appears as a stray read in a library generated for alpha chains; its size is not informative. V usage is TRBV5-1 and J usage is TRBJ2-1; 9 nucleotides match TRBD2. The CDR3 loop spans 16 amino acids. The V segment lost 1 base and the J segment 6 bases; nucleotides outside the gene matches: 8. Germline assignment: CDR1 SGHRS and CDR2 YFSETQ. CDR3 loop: CASSLLPTSGSNEQFF. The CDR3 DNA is TGCGCCAGCAGCTTGCTTCCGACTAGCGGCAGCAATGAGCAGTTCTTC. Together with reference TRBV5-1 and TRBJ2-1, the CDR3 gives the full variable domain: KAGVTQTPRYLIKTRGQQVTLSCSPISGHRSVSWYQQTPGQGLQFLFEYFSETQRNKGNFPGRFSGRQFSNSRSEMNVSTLELGDSALYLCASSLLPTSGSNEQFFGPGTRLTVL.